What follows are 25 T cell receptor beta chains derived from one specimen sequenced in a study of T cells after yellow fever vaccination. Each CDR3 protein is one row after TCRdb ran MiXCR on the 5' RACE reads. Of hundreds of thousands of distinct CDR3 sequences in the sample, approximately 13% are singletons; the top ten hold 11% to 15%. The source material was PBMCs, sampled on the day of the yellow fever booster vaccination. The receptors originated from a man aged 25 to 45 who received the YFV17D yellow fever vaccine.

This clonotype appeared a few times. The chain employs TRBV6-5 and TRBJ2-7; tentatively, D is TRBD2 (6 bases). Germline V lookup: CDR1 MNHEY, CDR2 SVGAGI. CDR3 length: 17 residues. Trimming shortened V by 2 bases and J by 0 bases, and 17 bases separated the two germline ends. Here the CDR3 DNA reads TGTGCCAGCAGTTACGGCGGAGCGGGCGAAAGCTCCTACGAGCAGTACTTC. It yields the protein CASSYGGAGESSYEQYF.

In this sample, this clonotype turned up a few times. The chain employs TRBV10-3 and TRBJ2-7; D may correspond to TRBD1 or TRBD2 (5 bases each). The CDR3 length is 16 residues. In germline, CDR1 is ENHRY, CDR2 SYGVKD. Trimming pared 2 bases from V and 2 bases from J, leaving 16 bases between. The chain's CDR3 is CAISEAEPGRTYEQYF. CDR3 nucleotides: TGTGCCATCAGTGAGGCGGAACCGGGACGGACCTACGAGCAGTACTTC.

This clonotype was counted a few times. This rearrangement joins TRBV12-3 or TRBV12-4 to TRBJ1-3; no reliable D call. Between the trimmed V and J ends, which lost 3 bases and 4 bases, there was a span of 7 bases. The CDR3 consists of 13 residues. Here the CDR3 reads CASSFTHGNTIYF. CDR3 nucleotides: TGTGCCAGCAGTTTTACCCACGGAAACACCATATATTTT.

This chain links TRBV6-1 with TRBJ2-5; D may correspond to TRBD1 or TRBD2 (5 bases each). The germline gives CDR1 MNHNS, CDR2 SASEGT. The V end lost 7 bases, the J end lost 1 base, and 16 bases lay between the germline ends. The CDR3 covers 15 residues. DNA of the CDR3: TGTGCCAGCACCCGGGACGCAGCATTCCAAGAGACCCAGTACTTC. Protein sequence: CASTRDAAFQETQYF.

CDR3 bases: TGTGCCAGCAGCTTAGATGCGTTCACAGATACGCAGTATTTT. As protein: CASSLDAFTDTQYF. J is TRBJ2-3 and V is TRBV7-3; unclear D gene. Germline CDR1 is SGHTA and CDR2 is FQGTGA. The CDR3 extends over 14 amino acids. V lost 2 bases and J lost 2, with 8 bases in between.

The chain recombines TRBV6-2 or TRBV6-3 with TRBJ2-2, with 9 bases identical to TRBD2. The CDR3 is 14 residues long. V lost 6 bases and J lost 6; bases outside the gene matches: 5. Germline V gene lookup returns CDR1 MNHEY and CDR2 SVGEGT. CDR3 sequence: CASSISGSAGELFF. As DNA, the CDR3 is TGTGCCAGCAGCATTAGCGGGAGCGCCGGGGAGCTGTTTTTT.

This clonotype was counted many times. The chain is built from TRBV6-4 and TRBJ1-1, with D possibly being TRBD1 (5 bases). There are 13 residues in the CDR3. Germline V gives CDR1 MRHNA, CDR2 SNTAGT. Deletions cut 3 bases from V and 2 bases from J, with 7 bases between. DNA of the CDR3: TGTGCCAGCAGTGAGAGGGACAACACTGAAGCTTTCTTT. Encoded protein: CASSERDNTEAFF.

This clonotype was observed at least ten times. V gene TRBV10-3 combines with J gene TRBJ2-5; tentatively, D is TRBD1 or TRBD2 (5 bases each). Trimming pared 10 bases from V and 2 bases from J, leaving 17 bases between. The CDR3 is 14 residues long. The V gene's germline CDR1 is ENHRY and CDR2 SYGVKD. In DNA, the CDR3 is TGTGCCACTTGGCCGGGACCTCAACAAGAGACCCAGTACTTC. Encoded protein: CATWPGPQQETQYF.

This clonotype came up a few times. The chain joins TRBV7-2 to TRBJ2-3; TRBD2 aligns across 7 bases. The ends lost 5 bases at V and 2 bases at J; junction bases unmatched: 7. The CDR3 loop spans 15 amino acids. Germline V gives CDR1 SGHTA, CDR2 FQGNSA. CDR3 DNA: TGTGCCAGCAGCCGGACTAGACCTCCCACAGATACGCAGTATTTT. The encoded protein is CASSRTRPPTDTQYF.

The chain links TRBV5-1 to TRBJ2-3; TRBD2 matches at 9 bases. This CDR3 contains 15 residues. V shed 4 bases, J shed 3 bases, and the junction held 6 bases outside the gene matches. The germline CDR1 and CDR2 sequences are SGHRS and YFSETQ. CDR3 amino acids: CASSTLAGRTDTQYF. Here the CDR3 DNA reads TGCGCCAGCAGCACTCTAGCGGGAAGGACAGATACGCAGTATTTT.

This clonotype was counted a few times. The rearrangement uses TRBV11-2 and TRBJ1-4, with unresolved D. The CDR3 loop spans 17 amino acids. Trimming left V 3 bases short and J 8 bases short, with 22 bases between. Germline loops: CDR1 SGHAT, CDR2 FQNNGV. The CDR3 bases are TGTGCCAGCAGCTTCGGAGGAGGTTGGGTTGGGAAGGAAAAACTGTTTTTT. Translated, it gives CASSFGGGWVGKEKLFF. The whole variable domain, remainder taken from reference TRBV11-2 and TRBJ1-4, is EAGVAQSPRYKIIEKRQSVAFWCNPISGHATLYWYQQILGQGPKLLIQFQNNGVVDDSQLPKDRFSAERLKGVDSTLKIQPAKLEDSAVYLCASSFGGGWVGKEKLFFGSGTQLSVL.

The rearrangement joins TRBV7-2 to TRBJ2-5; D gene uncertain. The germline V gene has CDR1 SGHTA and CDR2 FQGNSA. V shed 2 bases and J shed 4 bases, with 8 bases lying between them. The CDR3 has 13 residues. The CDR3 DNA reads as TGTGCCAGCAGCTTAAGAGAGGTAGAGACCCAGTACTTC. It encodes CASSLREVETQYF.

V gene TRBV29-1 combines with J gene TRBJ2-1; 11 bases are shared with TRBD2. CDR3 length equals 17 residues. V lost 6 bases, J lost 4 bases, and 14 bases stayed unmatched. The V gene's germline CDR1 is SQVTM and CDR2 ANQGSEA. The CDR3 DNA reads as TGCAGCGTGGAGCTAGCGGGAGGCCTAATTGGTTACAATGAGCAGTTCTTC. Its protein product is CSVELAGGLIGYNEQFF.

CDR3 bases: TGTGCCAGCCGGCCGGACAGTAACTATGGCTACACCTTC. This codes for CASRPDSNYGYTF. The rearrangement uses TRBV18 and TRBJ1-2, with D possibly being TRBD1 (6 bases). The CDR3 extends over 13 amino acids. Deletions cut 8 bases from V and 1 base from J, with 11 bases between. Germline lookup yields CDR1 KGHSH and CDR2 LQKENI. Looking up the rest from reference TRBV18 and TRBJ1-2 gives the full variable domain: NAGVMQNPRHLVRRRGQEARLRCSPMKGHSHVYWYRQLPEEGLKFMVYLQKENIIDESGMPKERFSAEFPKEGPSILRIQQVVRGDSAAYFCASRPDSNYGYTFGSGTRLTVV.

In this sample, this clonotype turned up a few times. The CDR3 protein is CASRLAVPANEQFF. The CDR3 DNA follows: TGTGCCAGCAGACTAGCGGTCCCCGCCAATGAGCAGTTCTTC. The rearrangement joins TRBV12-3 or TRBV12-4 to TRBJ2-1; the match to TRBD2 covers 8 bases. The CDR3 runs 14 residues. J was trimmed by 6 bases and V by 6 bases; bases with no gene match: 7.

This clonotype was seen a few times. The CDR3, as DNA: TGTGCCAGCAGCTTGGACAACAGGGGGTTGGGCAATCAGCCCCAGCATTTT. It codes for CASSLDNRGLGNQPQHF. The rearrangement joins TRBV5-5 to TRBJ1-5, with TRBD1 matching 8 bases. The CDR3 covers 17 residues. V lost 0 bases, J lost 2 bases, and 7 bases stayed unmatched. Germline V gene lookup returns CDR1 SGHKS and CDR2 YYEKEE (reference sequence).

The chain combines TRBV20-1 with TRBJ2-1; a possible D gene is TRBD1 (6 bases). The germline V gene encodes CDR1 DFQATT and CDR2 SNEGSKA (reference sequence). The V gene lost 0 bases and the J gene lost 7 bases, with 13 bases spanning the gap. The CDR3 has 14 amino acids. The DNA for the CDR3 is TGCAGTGCTAGAGATTCACAGGGAAGAAATGAGCAGTTCTTC. Residues: CSARDSQGRNEQFF.

This clonotype has only a few counts. V gene TRBV12-3 or TRBV12-4 combines with J gene TRBJ2-7; tentatively, D is TRBD1 (6 bases). The CDR3 has 14 amino acids. Trimming removed 8 bases at V and 6 bases at J, with 20 bases between. As DNA, the CDR3 is TGTGCCAGCGGAGCGACAGGTCCGCGTCTCGAGCAGTACTTC. Protein: CASGATGPRLEQYF.

The J gene is TRBJ2-7, the V gene TRBV7-2, with 11 positions matching TRBD2. Per germline, CDR1 SGHTA and CDR2 FQGNSA. The CDR3 consists of 14 residues. Germline trimming cut 10 bases from V and 2 bases from J; bases unmatched to any gene: 7. CDR3 sequence (DNA): TGTGCCACCACTCTAGCGGGAGGAACCTACGAGCAGTACTTC. It translates to CATTLAGGTYEQYF.

The V and J genes are TRBV5-1 and TRBJ2-7; perhaps TRBD1 as D (6 bases). The V gene lost 0 bases and the J gene lost 7 bases, with 17 bases spanning the gap. The CDR3 consists of 15 residues. CDR1 is SGHRS, CDR2 YFSETQ, per germline. The CDR3 loop is CASSLVGDTVLEQYF. DNA for the CDR3: TGCGCCAGCAGCTTGGTAGGGGACACCGTTTTAGAGCAGTACTTC.

This clonotype came up a few times. The genes are TRBV29-1 and TRBJ2-7, with 9 bases that match TRBD1. V lost 5 bases, J lost 4 bases, and 3 bases stayed unmatched. Germline loops: CDR1 SQVTM, CDR2 ANQGSEA. The CDR3 covers 12 residues. The CDR3 DNA follows: TGCAGCGTTATGGACAGGGGATACGAGCAGTACTTC. Translated, it gives CSVMDRGYEQYF.

The J gene is TRBJ1-6, the V gene TRBV3-1; the D gene is possibly TRBD1 (5 bases). Looked up from germline, CDR1 is LGHDT and CDR2 is YNNKEL (reference sequence). V was cut by 1 base and J by 9 bases, with 16 bases left in between. The CDR3 contains 16 residues. The CDR3 DNA is TGTGCCAGCAGCCAAGCAGGGACGGAAGAGATTTCACCCCTCCACTTT. It is translated as CASSQAGTEEISPLHF. Full variable domain (remainder filled in from reference TRBV3-1 and TRBJ1-6): DTAVSQTPKYLVTQMGNDKSIKCEQNLGHDTMYWYKQDSKKFLKIMFSYNNKELIINETVPNRFSPKSPDKAHLNLHINSLELGDSAVYFCASSQAGTEEISPLHFGNGTRLTVT.

In this sample, this clonotype turned up a few times. The chain couples TRBV6-2 or TRBV6-3 to TRBJ2-1, with 9 bases fitting TRBD2. Looked up from germline, CDR1 is MNHEY and CDR2 is SVGEGT. This CDR3 spans 18 amino acids. The V segment lost 2 bases and the J segment 0 bases; nucleotides outside the gene matches: 8. As DNA, the CDR3 is TGTGCCAGCAGTTACGAGACTAGCGGCCTTAGCTCCTACAATGAGCAGTTCTTC. It specifies CASSYETSGLSSYNEQFF.

The V and J genes are TRBV20-1 and TRBJ2-2; D may be TRBD2 (6 bases). CDR3 length: 14 amino acids. Germline values: CDR1 DFQATT, CDR2 SNEGSKA (reference sequence). Deletions cut 3 bases from V and 6 bases from J, with 14 bases between. CDR3 sequence: CSASTRGSAGELFF. The CDR3 region has the DNA TGCAGTGCTAGCACTCGGGGGTCCGCCGGGGAGCTGTTTTTT.

This clonotype was recorded many times. This rearrangement joins TRBV7-2 to TRBJ1-5; possible D gene TRBD1, 5 bases. Trimming removed 2 bases at V and 1 base at J, with 6 bases between. The CDR3 extends over 14 amino acids. Germline assignment: CDR1 SGHTA and CDR2 FQGNSA. CDR3 DNA sequence: TGTGCCAGCAGCTTACGGGGGAGCAATCAGCCCCAGCATTTT. This translates into CASSLRGSNQPQHF.